Following are 2 T cell receptor beta chains from one sample sequenced in a study of immune evolution from preneoplasia to lung adenocarcinoma. The table came from immunoSEQ multiplex PCR; TCRdb's copy has only in-frame clones and leaves some out. The sample lists around 6,200 clones, roughly 80% occurring once. The sample was FFPE adjacent normal lung tissue. The receptors here all came from a donor older than 65 with lung adenocarcinoma.

This clone was counted only a few times. The genes are TRBV10-3 and TRBJ1-4; D is undetermined. The germline V gene has CDR1 ENHRY and CDR2 SYGVKD. V lost 2 bases and J lost 3, with 10 bases in between. The CDR3 extends over 15 amino acids. CDR3 in DNA: TGTGCCATCAGTGAGGCCAGGAGCCCTAATGAAAAACTGTTTTTT. The encoded protein is CAISEARSPNEKLFF.

J is TRBJ1-2 and V is TRBV11-3; tentative D call: TRBD1 (5 bases). The length of the CDR3 is 14 residues. The V gene's germline CDR1 is SGHNT and CDR2 YENEEA. V was shortened by 5 bases and J by 8 bases, with 18 bases between the two germline ends. CDR3 sequence reads: CASSPGTPGQGYTF. The CDR3 coding sequence is TGTGCCAGCAGCCCCGGGACTCCTGGGCAGGGCTACACCTTC.